The sequence of this TCR beta chain was determined in a study of response to subunit inactivated influenza vaccine. Comments on this clonotype: One base away lies a much larger clone, so this may be a sequencing read error.

TCRdb independently ran MiXCR on the RT-PCR reads; one entry per CDR3 protein. The sample carries fewer than 600,000 distinct CDR3 sequences, roughly 7.9% recorded once. In germline, CDR1 is SEHNR, CDR2 FQNEAQ (reference sequence). The CDR3 consists of 15 residues. Trimming took 5 bases from V and 8 from J, leaving 18 bases between them. The sequenced sample was PBMCs from blood, obtained roughly 24 months after vaccination. This chain links TRBV7-9 with TRBJ1-4, with D possibly TRBD1 on 6 matching bases. The TCR originated in a man between 50 and 69 years old who received an inactivated influenza vaccine. The CDR3 spells CASSDLPGGGEKLFF. CDR3 nucleotide sequence: TGTGCCAGCAGCGACCTGCCCGGGGGCGGAGAAAAACTGTTTTTT.